These T cell receptor beta chains were read from a single sample in a study of T cell responses to AZD1222 COVID-19 vaccine. The repertoire was sequenced with immunoSEQ multiplex PCR; TCRdb's copy has only in-frame clones and lacks some. Of around 99,000 clones listed, around nine tenths are singletons. This sample comprised peripheral blood, obtained 28 days after the second AZD1222 dose. These receptors were collected from an adult who received the AZD1222 COVID-19 vaccine. Each CDR3 is given without its conserved first and last residue. Fields, in order: V gene, J gene, CDR3 protein.

TRBV7-2	TRBJ2-1	ASSQPDRYNEQF
TRBV19	TRBJ2-2	ASRGAVSGELF
TRBV7-2	TRBJ1-1	ASSLSRSNTEAF
TRBV6-5	TRBJ2-7	ASRRTGVSYEQY
TRBV6-5	TRBJ1-4	ASTRTGTTNEKLF
TRBV30	TRBJ2-2	AWGQGELF
TRBV28	TRBJ1-4	ASSLPGQKNEKLF
TRBV5-5	TRBJ2-6	ASSFQGAGANVLT
TRBV2	TRBJ1-2	ASNRDRGDGYT
TRBV10-3	TRBJ2-1	AIRIENRNEQF
TRBV30	TRBJ1-1	AWSPGISNTEAF
TRBV5-1	TRBJ1-2	ASSLVGQSYGYT
TRBV4-1	TRBJ2-5	ASSPRRSQETQY
TRBV4-3	TRBJ1-1	ASSPGQANTEAF
TRBV6-5	TRBJ2-2	ASSSYRLTNTGELF
TRBV6-4	TRBJ1-2	ASSLPLWSS
TRBV7-9	TRBJ2-1	ASSLAGGNEQF
TRBV5-1	TRBJ2-7	ASSLDFSGPPYEQY
TRBV28	TRBJ2-2	ASSFSGLRNTGELF
TRBV6-5	TRBJ1-6	ASSYSHARSPLH
TRBV5-1	TRBJ2-3	ASSPGQGGGADTQY
TRBV5-6	TRBJ2-7	ASNRDAGGSYEQY
TRBV9	TRBJ1-6	ASSGPQGAYNSPLH
TRBV11-2	TRBJ1-3	ASSIGTGVGNTIY
TRBV27	TRBJ1-6	ASSYSQVYNSPLH
TRBV19	TRBJ2-5	ASSIDLEEPQY
TRBV7-2	TRBJ2-3	ASSPGTLAGVRDTQY
TRBV18	TRBJ1-2	ASSPGGTANYGYT
TRBV29-1	TRBJ1-2	SVEQGWGYT
TRBV24-1	TRBJ2-2	ATSDSGAGDTGELF
TRBV5-5	TRBJ1-1	ASSVAPQGQRTEAF
TRBV28	TRBJ1-1	ASRGSRGSVAGAF
TRBV28	TRBJ1-4	ASSFMGLGEKLF
TRBV28	TRBJ2-7	ASSSGLPPYEQY
TRBV27	TRBJ1-3	ASSLGRGKGNTIY
TRBV5-5	TRBJ2-1	ASSLGGYNEQF